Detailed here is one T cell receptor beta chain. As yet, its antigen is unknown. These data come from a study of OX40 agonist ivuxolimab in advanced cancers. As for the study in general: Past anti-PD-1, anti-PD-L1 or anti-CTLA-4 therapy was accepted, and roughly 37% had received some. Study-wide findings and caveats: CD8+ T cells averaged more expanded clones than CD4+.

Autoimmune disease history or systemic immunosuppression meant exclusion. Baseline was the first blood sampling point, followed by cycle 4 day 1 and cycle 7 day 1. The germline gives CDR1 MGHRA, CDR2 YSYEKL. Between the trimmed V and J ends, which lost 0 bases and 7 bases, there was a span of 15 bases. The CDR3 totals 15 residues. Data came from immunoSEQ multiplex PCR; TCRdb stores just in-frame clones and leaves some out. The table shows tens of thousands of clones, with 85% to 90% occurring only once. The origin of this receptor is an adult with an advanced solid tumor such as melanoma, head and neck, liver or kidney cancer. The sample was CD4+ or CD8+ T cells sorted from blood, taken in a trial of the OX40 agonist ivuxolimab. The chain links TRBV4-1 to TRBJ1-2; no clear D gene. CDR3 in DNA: TGCGCCAGCAGCCAAGATATTAGGGCCCTGACTGGCTACACCTTC. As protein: CASSQDIRALTGYTF.